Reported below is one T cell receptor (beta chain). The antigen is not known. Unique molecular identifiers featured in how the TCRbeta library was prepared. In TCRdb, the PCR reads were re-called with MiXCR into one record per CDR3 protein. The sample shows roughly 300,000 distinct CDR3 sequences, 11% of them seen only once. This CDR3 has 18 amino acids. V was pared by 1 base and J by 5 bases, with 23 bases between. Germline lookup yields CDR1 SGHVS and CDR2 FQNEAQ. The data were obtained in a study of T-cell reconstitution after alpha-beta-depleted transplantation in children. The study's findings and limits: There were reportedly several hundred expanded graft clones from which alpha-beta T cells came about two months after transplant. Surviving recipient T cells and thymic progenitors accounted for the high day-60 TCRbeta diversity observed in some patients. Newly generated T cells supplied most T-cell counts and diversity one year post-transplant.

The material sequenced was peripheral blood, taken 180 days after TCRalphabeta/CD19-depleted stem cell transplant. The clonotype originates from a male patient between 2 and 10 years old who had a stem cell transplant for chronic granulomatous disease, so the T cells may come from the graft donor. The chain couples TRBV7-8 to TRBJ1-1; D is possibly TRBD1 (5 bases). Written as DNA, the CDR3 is TGTGCCAGCAGCTTAGTTTTAGGTACTGGGGCTATTACGACTGAAGCTTTCTTT. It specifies CASSLVLGTGAITTEAFF.